These 10 T cell receptor beta chains were all obtained from the same sample, sequenced in a study of blood T cells in healthy people across ages (dated by TCRdb to the mid-2010s). The library was prepared using 5' RACE. Sequenced using an Illumina HiSeq 2500. The second PCR ran for roughly 7 to 12 cycles and used a J-beta primer mix along with a sample-barcoded 5' primer. In TCRdb, the public reads were trimmed at Q25 with fastp and aligned with MiXCR, with productive beta chains retained. For every CDR3 protein sequence, its rows merge into one entry that carries the most common genes and DNA. The sample profile shows approximately 830,000 distinct CDR3 sequences; around two thirds of them were found once. The ten largest clones capture about a quarter of the sample. Source material: blood. Receptors originate from a man aged 30-40 years in good health.

This chain links TRBV7-9 with TRBJ2-5; TRBD2 agrees at 13 bases. The CDR3 totals 17 residues. V dropped 3 bases and J dropped 0; count of bases not matched to a gene: 4. Germline-derived CDR1 and CDR2 are SEHNR and FQNEAQ (reference sequence). CDR3 protein: CASSLLGLAGNQETQYF. For the CDR3, the DNA is TGTGCCAGCAGCTTGCTGGGACTAGCGGGGAACCAAGAGACCCAGTACTTC.

This clonotype was detected only a few times. The rearrangement links TRBV5-5 to TRBJ2-7, with D hard to call. The germline V and J ends were trimmed by 0 bases and 0 bases, with 7 bases remaining between them. Germline CDR1 reads SGHKS; CDR2 reads YYEKEE (reference sequence). CDR3 length: 14 residues. The CDR3 region is CASSLERSSYEQYF. CDR3 sequence (DNA): TGTGCCAGCAGCTTGGAGAGAAGCTCCTACGAGCAGTACTTC.

The chain couples TRBV10-3 to TRBJ2-2, with 7 bases fitting TRBD1. Germline loops: CDR1 ENHRY, CDR2 SYGVKD. V shed 10 bases, J shed 6 bases, and the junction held 8 bases outside the gene matches. The CDR3 totals 13 residues. This chain's CDR3 is CATNDRVPGELFF. As DNA, the CDR3 is TGTGCCACCAACGACAGGGTACCCGGGGAGCTGTTTTTT.

The V gene is TRBV6-6, the J gene TRBJ1-2; D is unclear. Trimming took off 2 bases at V and 0 bases at J, with 10 bases between the two ends. This CDR3 comprises 15 residues. Per germline, CDR1 MNHNY and CDR2 SVGAGI (reference sequence). DNA of the CDR3: TGTGCCAGCAGTTACGACATTTATTCTAACTATGGCTACACCTTC. This translates into CASSYDIYSNYGYTF.

V gene TRBV27 combines with J gene TRBJ2-1; the match to TRBD1 covers 10 bases. In germline, CDR1 is MNHEY, CDR2 SMNVEV (reference sequence). J gave up 4 bases and V 6 bases, and 3 bases lay outside the gene matches. The length of the CDR3 is 14 residues. CDR3 sequence reads: CASRGQGRYNEQFF. In nucleotides, the CDR3 is TGTGCCAGCAGGGGACAGGGGCGTTACAATGAGCAGTTCTTC.

The sample holds a few counts of this clonotype. This sequence joins TRBV6-2 or TRBV6-3 and TRBJ2-1; D may be TRBD2 (6 bases). Trimming took off 4 bases at V and 10 bases at J, with 8 bases between the two ends. The germline V gene encodes CDR1 MNHEY and CDR2 SVGEGT. The CDR3 totals 11 residues. This CDR3 is CASSFGLEQFF. Here the CDR3 DNA reads TGTGCCAGCAGTTTCGGACTAGAGCAGTTCTTC.

The J gene is TRBJ2-4, the V gene TRBV7-6; D is tentatively TRBD1 or TRBD2 (6 bases each). Judging by the DNA end, TRBJ2-7 fits better; the J call may be wrong. Germline V gives CDR1 SGHVS, CDR2 FNYEAQ. This CDR3 is 13 amino acids long. DNA of the CDR3: TGTGCCAGCAGCCCGAGGGGGGCGGACGAGCAGTACTTC. Translation gives CASSPRGADEQYF.

This clonotype appeared a few times. The chain carries TRBV7-9 and TRBJ1-6; tentatively, D is TRBD1 (5 bases). The CDR3 length is 14 residues. The ends were cut back, 5 bases at V and 7 bases at J, with 12 bases in the middle. CDR1 is SEHNR and CDR2 is FQNEAQ in the germline V gene (reference sequence). In DNA form, the CDR3 reads TGTGCCAGCAGCGTCGGGACGGCCAATTCACCCCTCCACTTT. Translating it yields CASSVGTANSPLHF.

This clonotype occurred a few times. V gene TRBV10-3 combines with J gene TRBJ2-1; maybe TRBD2 (6 bases). This CDR3 contains 13 residues. The V and J ends lost 7 bases and 10 bases respectively, with 17 bases between them. Germline CDR1 ENHRY, CDR2 SYGVKD. The CDR3 sequence: CAIKTSMSSEQFF. CDR3 DNA: TGTGCCATCAAGACTAGTATGTCAAGCGAGCAGTTCTTC.

The V call is TRBV10-3, the J call TRBJ2-4, with TRBD1 matching over 7 bases. The end of the DNA fits TRBJ2-7 better, so the J call may be wrong. Germline V gene data show CDR1 as ENHRY and CDR2 as SYGVKD. There are 14 residues in the CDR3. CDR3 DNA sequence: TGTGCCATCAGTGTAGGGGGCGATCGATACGAGCAGTACTTC. This sequence encodes CAISVGGDRYEQYF.